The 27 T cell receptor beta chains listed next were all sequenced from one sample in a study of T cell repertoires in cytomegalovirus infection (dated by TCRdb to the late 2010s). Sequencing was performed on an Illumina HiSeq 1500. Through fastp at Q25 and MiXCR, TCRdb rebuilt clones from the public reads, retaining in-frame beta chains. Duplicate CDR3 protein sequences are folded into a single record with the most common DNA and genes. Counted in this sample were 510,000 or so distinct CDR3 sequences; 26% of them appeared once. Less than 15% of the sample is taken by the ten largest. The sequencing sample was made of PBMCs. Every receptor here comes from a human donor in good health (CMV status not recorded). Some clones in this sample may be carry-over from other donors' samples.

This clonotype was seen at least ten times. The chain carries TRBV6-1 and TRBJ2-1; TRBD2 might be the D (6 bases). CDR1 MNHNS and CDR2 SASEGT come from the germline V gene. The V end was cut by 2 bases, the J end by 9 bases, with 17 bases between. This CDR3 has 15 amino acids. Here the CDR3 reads CASSERTTLRGEQFF. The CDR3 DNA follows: TGTGCCAGCAGTGAACGGACTACTCTGAGGGGTGAGCAGTTCTTC.

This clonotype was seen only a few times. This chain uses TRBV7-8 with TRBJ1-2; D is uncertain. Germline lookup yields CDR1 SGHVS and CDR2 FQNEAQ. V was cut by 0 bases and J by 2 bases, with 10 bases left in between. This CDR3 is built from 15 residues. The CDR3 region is CASSLAPRTNYGYTF. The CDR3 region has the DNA TGTGCCAGCAGCTTAGCGCCCAGGACCAACTATGGCTACACCTTC.

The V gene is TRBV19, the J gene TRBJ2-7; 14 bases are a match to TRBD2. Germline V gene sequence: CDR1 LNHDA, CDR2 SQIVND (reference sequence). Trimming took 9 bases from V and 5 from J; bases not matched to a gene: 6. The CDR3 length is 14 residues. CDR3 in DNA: TGTGCCAGGGCGGGACTAGCGGGAGCCCACGAGCAGTACGTC. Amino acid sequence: CARAGLAGAHEQYV.

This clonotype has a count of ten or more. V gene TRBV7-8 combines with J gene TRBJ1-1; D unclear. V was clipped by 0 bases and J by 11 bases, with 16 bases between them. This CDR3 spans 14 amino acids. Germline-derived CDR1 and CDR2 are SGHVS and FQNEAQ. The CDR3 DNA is TGTGCCAGCAGCTTAGCGGCTAGGCCAACCCGGGCTTTCTTT. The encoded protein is CASSLAARPTRAFF.

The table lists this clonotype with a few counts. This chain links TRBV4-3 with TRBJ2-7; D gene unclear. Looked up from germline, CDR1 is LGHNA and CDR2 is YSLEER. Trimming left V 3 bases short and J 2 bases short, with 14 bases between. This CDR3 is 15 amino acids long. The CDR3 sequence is CASSHQQVTPYEQYF. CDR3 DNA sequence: TGCGCCAGCAGCCACCAGCAGGTTACCCCCTACGAGCAGTACTTC.

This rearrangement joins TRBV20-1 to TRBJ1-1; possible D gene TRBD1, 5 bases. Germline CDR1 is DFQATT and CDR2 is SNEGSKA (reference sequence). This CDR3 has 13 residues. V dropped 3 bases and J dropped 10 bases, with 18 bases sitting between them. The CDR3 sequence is CSASFAGTLRAFF. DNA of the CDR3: TGCAGTGCTAGTTTCGCCGGGACCCTTAGAGCTTTCTTT.

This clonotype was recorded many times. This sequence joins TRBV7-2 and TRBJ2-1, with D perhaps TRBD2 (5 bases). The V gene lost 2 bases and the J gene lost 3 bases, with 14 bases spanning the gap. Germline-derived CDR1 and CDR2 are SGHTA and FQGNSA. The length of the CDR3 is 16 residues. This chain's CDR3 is CASSLPTLRDYNEQFF. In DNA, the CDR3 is TGTGCCAGCAGCTTACCAACTCTTCGGGACTACAATGAGCAGTTCTTC.

The CDR3 DNA sequence: TGCAGCGCCCCCCGGACAGGAACCTACAATGAGCAGTTCTTC. This translates into CSAPRTGTYNEQFF. The V call is TRBV29-1, the J call TRBJ2-1, with 7 bases that match TRBD1. V lost 7 bases, J lost 2 bases, and 8 bases stayed unmatched. The germline CDR1 and CDR2 sequences are SQVTM and ANQGSEA. This CDR3 comprises 14 residues.

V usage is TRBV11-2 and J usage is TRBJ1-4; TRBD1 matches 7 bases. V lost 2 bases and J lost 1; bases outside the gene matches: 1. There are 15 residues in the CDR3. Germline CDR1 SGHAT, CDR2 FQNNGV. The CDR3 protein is CASSLRGLTNEKLFF. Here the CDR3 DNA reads TGTGCCAGCAGCTTAAGGGGGCTAACTAATGAAAAACTGTTTTTT.

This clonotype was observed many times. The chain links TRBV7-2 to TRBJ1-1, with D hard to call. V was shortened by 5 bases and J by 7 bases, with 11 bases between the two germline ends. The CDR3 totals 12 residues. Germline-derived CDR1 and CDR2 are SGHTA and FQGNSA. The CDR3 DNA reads TGTGCCAGCAGCCCCGGGATCAGTGAAGCTTTCTTT. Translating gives CASSPGISEAFF.

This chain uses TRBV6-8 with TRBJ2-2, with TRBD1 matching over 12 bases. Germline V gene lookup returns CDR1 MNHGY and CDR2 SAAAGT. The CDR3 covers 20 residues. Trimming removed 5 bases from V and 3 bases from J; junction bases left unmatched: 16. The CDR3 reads CASSAPGQGAEEGYTGELFF. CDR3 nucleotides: TGTGCCAGCAGTGCCCCGGGACAGGGGGCGGAAGAAGGATACACCGGGGAGCTGTTTTTT.

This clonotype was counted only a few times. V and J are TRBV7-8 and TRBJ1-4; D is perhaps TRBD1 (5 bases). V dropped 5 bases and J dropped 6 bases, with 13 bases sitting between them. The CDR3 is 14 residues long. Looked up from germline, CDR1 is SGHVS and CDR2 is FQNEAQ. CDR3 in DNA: TGTGCCAGCAGCCCCCCCGGGGCTGATGAAAAACTGTTTTTT. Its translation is CASSPPGADEKLFF.

This chain's CDR3 is CASSQASGGMSPLHF. DNA for the CDR3: TGCGCCAGCAGCCAGGCAAGTGGGGGGATGTCACCCCTCCACTTT. This sequence joins TRBV4-1 and TRBJ1-6; a possible D gene is TRBD1 (5 bases). The V end was cut by 3 bases, the J end by 10 bases, with 16 bases between. This CDR3 has 15 amino acids. CDR1 and CDR2 (germline): MGHRA, YSYEKL.

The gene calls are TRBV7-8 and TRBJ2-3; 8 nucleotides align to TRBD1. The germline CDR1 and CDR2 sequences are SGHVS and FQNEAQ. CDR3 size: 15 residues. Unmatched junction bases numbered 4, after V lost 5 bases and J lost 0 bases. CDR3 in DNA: TGTGCCAGCAGCCTACAGGGGGATAGCACAGATACGCAGTATTTT. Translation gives CASSLQGDSTDTQYF.

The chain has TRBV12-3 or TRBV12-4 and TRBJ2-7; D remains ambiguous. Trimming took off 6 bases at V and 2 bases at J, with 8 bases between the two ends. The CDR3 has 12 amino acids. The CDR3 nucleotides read TGTGCCAGCAGCCAAGACACCTACGAGCAGTACGTC. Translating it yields CASSQDTYEQYV.

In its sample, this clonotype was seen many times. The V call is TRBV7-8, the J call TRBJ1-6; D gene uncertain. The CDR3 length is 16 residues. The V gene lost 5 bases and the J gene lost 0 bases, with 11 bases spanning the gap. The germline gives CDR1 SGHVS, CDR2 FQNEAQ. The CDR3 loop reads CASSLDWSSYNSPLHF. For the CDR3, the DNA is TGTGCCAGCAGCCTGGACTGGAGCTCCTATAATTCACCCCTCCACTTT.

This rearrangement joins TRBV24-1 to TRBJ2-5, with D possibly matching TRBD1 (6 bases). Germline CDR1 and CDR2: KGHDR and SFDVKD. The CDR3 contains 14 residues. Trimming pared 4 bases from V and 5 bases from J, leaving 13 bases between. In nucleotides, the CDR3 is TGTGCCACCAGTGACTTACAGGGTGACGAGACCCAGTACTTC. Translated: CATSDLQGDETQYF.

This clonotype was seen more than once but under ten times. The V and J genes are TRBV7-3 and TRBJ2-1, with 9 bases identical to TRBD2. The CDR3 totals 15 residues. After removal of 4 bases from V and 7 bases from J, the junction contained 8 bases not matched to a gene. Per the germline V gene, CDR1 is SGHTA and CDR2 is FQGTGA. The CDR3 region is CASSSGTSFWNEQFF. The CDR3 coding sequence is TGTGCCAGCAGCTCCGGGACTAGCTTTTGGAATGAGCAGTTCTTC.

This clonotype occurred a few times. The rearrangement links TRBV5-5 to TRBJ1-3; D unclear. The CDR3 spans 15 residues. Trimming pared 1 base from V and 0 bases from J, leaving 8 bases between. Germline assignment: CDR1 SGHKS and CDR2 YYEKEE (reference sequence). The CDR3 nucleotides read TGTGCCAGCAGCTTGTCGCCAAGCTCTGGAAACACCATATATTTT. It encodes CASSLSPSSGNTIYF.

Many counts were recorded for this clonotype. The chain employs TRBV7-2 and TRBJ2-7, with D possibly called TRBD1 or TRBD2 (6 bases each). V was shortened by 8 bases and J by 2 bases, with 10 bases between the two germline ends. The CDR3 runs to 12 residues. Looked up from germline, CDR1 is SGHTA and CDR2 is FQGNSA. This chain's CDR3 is CASSRGAYEQYF. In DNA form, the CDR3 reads TGTGCCAGCTCAAGGGGGGCCTACGAGCAGTACTTC.

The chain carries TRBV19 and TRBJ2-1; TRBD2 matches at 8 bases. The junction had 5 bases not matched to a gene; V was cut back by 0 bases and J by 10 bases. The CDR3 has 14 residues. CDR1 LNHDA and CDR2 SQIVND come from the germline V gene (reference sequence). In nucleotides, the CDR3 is TGTGCCAGTAGTATAGACGGGGGGGACTTGGAGCAGTTCTTC. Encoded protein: CASSIDGGDLEQFF.

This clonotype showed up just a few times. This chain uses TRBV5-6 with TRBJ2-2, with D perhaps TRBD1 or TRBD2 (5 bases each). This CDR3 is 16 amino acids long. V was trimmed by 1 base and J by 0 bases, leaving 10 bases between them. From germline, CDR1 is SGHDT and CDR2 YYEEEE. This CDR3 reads CASSLPEGPNTGELFF. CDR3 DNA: TGTGCCAGCAGCTTGCCTGAGGGACCGAACACCGGGGAGCTGTTTTTT.

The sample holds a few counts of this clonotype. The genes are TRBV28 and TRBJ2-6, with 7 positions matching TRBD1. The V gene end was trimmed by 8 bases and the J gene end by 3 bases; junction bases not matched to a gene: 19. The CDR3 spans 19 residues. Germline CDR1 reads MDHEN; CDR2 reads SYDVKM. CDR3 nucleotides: TGTGCCAGCGGGGTGCCCGTGGGTCAGGGGGTTGGTGGGGCCAACGTCCTGACTTTC. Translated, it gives CASGVPVGQGVGGANVLTF.

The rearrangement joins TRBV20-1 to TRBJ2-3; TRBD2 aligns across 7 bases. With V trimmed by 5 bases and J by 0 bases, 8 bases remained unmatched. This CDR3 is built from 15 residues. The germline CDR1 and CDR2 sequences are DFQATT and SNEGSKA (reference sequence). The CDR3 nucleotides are TGCAGTGCTGGAAAAGCGGGGCCTAGCACAGATACGCAGTATTTT. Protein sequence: CSAGKAGPSTDTQYF.

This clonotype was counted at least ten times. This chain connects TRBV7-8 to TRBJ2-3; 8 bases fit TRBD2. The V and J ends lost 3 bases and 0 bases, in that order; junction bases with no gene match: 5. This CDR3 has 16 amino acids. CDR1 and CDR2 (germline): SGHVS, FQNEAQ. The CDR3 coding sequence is TGTGCCAGCAGCTTTACTAGCGGAGGAAGCACAGATACGCAGTATTTT. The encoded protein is CASSFTSGGSTDTQYF.

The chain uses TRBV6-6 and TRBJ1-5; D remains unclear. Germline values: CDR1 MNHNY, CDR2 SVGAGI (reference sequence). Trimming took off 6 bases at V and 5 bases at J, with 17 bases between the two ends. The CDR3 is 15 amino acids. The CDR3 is CASSPDLHTYQPQHF. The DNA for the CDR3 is TGTGCCAGCAGCCCCGACCTCCACACGTATCAGCCCCAGCATTTT.

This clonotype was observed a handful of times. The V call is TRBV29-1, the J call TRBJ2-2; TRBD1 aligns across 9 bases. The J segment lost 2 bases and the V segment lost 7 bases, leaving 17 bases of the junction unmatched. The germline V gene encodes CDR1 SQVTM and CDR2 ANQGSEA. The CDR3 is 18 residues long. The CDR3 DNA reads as TGCAGCGCGATCCGCGGGACAGGGTTGGGGAGAAACACCGGGGAGCTGTTTTTT. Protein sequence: CSAIRGTGLGRNTGELFF.